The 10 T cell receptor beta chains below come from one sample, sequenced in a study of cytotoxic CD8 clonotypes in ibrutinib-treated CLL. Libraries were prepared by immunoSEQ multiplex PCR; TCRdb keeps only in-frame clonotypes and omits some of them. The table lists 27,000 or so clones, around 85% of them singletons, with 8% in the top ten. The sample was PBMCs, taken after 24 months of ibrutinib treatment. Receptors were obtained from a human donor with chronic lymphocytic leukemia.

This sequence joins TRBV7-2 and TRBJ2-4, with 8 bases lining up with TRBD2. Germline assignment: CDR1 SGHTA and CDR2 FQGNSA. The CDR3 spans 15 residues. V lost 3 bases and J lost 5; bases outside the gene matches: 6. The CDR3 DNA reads TGTGCCAGCAGCTTGTGGCGGGGGGATGAAAACATTCAGTACTTC. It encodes CASSLWRGDENIQYF.

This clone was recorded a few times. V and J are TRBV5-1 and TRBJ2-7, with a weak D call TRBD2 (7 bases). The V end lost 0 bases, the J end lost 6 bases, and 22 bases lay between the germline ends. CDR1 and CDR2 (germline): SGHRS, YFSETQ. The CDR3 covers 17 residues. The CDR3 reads CASSLASQRGGSGEQYF. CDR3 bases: TGCGCCAGCAGCTTGGCCTCGCAGAGGGGGGGGAGCGGCGAGCAGTACTTC.

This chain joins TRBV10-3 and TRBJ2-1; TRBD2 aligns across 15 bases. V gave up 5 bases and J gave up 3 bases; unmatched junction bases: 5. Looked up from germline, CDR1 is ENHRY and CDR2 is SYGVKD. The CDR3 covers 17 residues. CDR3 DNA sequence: TGTGCCATCAGTTTGGGACTAGCGGGGGGCCGCTACAATGAGCAGTTCTTC. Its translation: CAISLGLAGGRYNEQFF.

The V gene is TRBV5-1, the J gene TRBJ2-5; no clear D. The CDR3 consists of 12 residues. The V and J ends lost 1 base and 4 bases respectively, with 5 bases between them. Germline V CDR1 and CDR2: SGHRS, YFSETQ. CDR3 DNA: TGCGCCAGCAGCTTGAGGGCAGAGACCCAGTACTTC. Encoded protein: CASSLRAETQYF. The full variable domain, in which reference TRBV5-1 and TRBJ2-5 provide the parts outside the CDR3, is KAGVTQTPRYLIKTRGQQVTLSCSPISGHRSVSWYQQTPGQGLQFLFEYFSETQRNKGNFPGRFSGRQFSNSRSEMNVSTLELGDSALYLCASSLRAETQYFGPGTRLLVL.

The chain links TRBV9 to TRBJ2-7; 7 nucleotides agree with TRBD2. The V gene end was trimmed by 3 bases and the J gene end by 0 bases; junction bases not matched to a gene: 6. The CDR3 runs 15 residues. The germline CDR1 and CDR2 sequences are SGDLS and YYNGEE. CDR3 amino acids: CASSGERGFSYEQYF. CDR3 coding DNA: TGTGCCAGCAGCGGGGAGCGGGGATTCTCCTACGAGCAGTACTTC.

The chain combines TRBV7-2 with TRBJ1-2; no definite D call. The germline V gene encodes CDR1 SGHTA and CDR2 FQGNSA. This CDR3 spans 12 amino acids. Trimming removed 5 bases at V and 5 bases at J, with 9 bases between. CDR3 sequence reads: CASSTTVYGYTF. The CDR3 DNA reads TGTGCCAGCAGCACGACGGTTTATGGCTACACCTTC.

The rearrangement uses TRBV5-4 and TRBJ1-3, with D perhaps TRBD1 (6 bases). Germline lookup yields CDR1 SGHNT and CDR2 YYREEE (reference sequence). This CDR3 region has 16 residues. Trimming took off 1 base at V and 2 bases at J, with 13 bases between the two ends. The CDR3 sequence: CASSLSPGVAGNTIYF. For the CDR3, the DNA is TGTGCCAGCAGCTTGTCTCCAGGGGTGGCTGGAAACACCATATATTTT.

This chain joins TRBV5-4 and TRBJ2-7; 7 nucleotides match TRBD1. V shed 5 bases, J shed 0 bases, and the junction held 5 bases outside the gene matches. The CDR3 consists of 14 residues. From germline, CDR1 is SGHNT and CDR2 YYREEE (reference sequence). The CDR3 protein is CASRLTGSSYEQYF. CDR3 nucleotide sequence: TGTGCCAGCAGACTGACAGGGAGCTCCTACGAGCAGTACTTC.

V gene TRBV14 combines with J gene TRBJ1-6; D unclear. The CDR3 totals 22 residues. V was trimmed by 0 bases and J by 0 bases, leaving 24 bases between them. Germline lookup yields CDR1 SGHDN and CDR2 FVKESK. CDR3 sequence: CASSQDPSTAPSADSYNSPLHF. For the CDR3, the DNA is TGTGCCAGCAGCCAAGATCCCTCGACCGCTCCTTCCGCTGACTCCTATAATTCACCCCTCCACTTT.

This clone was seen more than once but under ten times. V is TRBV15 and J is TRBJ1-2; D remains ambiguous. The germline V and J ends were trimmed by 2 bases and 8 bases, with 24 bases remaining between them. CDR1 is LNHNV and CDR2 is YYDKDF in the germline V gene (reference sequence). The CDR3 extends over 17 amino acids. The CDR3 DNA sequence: TGTGCCACCAGCAGACCCCCGAGTAGGGAGAGGTCGTGGGGCTACACCTTC. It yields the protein CATSRPPSRERSWGYTF.